The 28 T cell receptor beta chains listed next were all sequenced from one sample in a study of blood T cell repertoires in COVID-19. TCRdb's table, derived via immunoSEQ multiplex PCR, lists solely in-frame clones and lacks some. The sample comprises around 400,000 clones, approximately 89% of which are singletons, and 0.7% to 0.95% rests with the top ten. Sample: PBMCs or T cells enriched from blood (not recorded which). The receptors were sampled from a woman aged 40 to 55 who had been exposed to COVID-19.

The V call is TRBV2, the J call TRBJ1-1; D is unclear. The V end lost 8 bases, the J end lost 6 bases, and 10 bases lay between the germline ends. Germline CDR1 reads SNHLY; CDR2 reads FYNNEI. The CDR3 runs 11 residues. DNA of the CDR3: TGTGCCAGCGGGAGGGAGGCTGAAGCTTTCTTT. As protein: CASGREAEAFF.

This chain links TRBV19 with TRBJ1-5; D is uncertain. The germline V gene has CDR1 LNHDA and CDR2 SQIVND (reference sequence). Deletions cut 5 bases from V and 4 bases from J, with 12 bases between. The CDR3 has 14 residues. This chain's CDR3 is CASSPGAGNQPQHF. The CDR3 nucleotides read TGTGCCAGTAGTCCCGGCGCAGGAAATCAGCCCCAGCATTTT.

The chain joins TRBV5-1 to TRBJ1-2; 10 nucleotides match TRBD1. Germline-derived CDR1 and CDR2 are SGHRS and YFSETQ. V was pared by 0 bases and J by 2 bases, with 7 bases of the junction left unmatched. The CDR3 extends over 17 amino acids. The CDR3 nucleotides are TGCGCCAGCAGCTTGGTCTTGACAGGGGGCGTGAACTATGGCTACACCTTC. Encoded protein: CASSLVLTGGVNYGYTF. Full variable domain (outside the CDR3, taken from reference TRBV5-1 and TRBJ1-2): KAGVTQTPRYLIKTRGQQVTLSCSPISGHRSVSWYQQTPGQGLQFLFEYFSETQRNKGNFPGRFSGRQFSNSRSEMNVSTLELGDSALYLCASSLVLTGGVNYGYTFGSGTRLTVV.

The gene calls are TRBV6-1 and TRBJ1-5, with D uncertain. The CDR3 spans 13 residues. Germline CDR1 reads MNHNS; CDR2 reads SASEGT. The V and J ends lost 10 bases and 7 bases respectively, with 17 bases between them. DNA for the CDR3: TGTGCCACCTTGCGACTTAAAGAGCAGCCCCAGCATTTT. Protein: CATLRLKEQPQHF.

The chain is built from TRBV6-1 and TRBJ1-1; D ambiguous. V was trimmed by 0 bases and J by 1 base, leaving 6 bases between them. In germline, CDR1 is MNHNS, CDR2 SASEGT. There are 14 residues in the CDR3. CDR3 sequence: CASSEAPGNTEAFF. CDR3 coding DNA: TGTGCCAGCAGTGAAGCGCCAGGGAACACTGAAGCTTTCTTT.

Only a few counts were recorded for this clone. The genes are TRBV7-8 and TRBJ1-3; no clear D gene. CDR3 length: 17 residues. The ends were cut back, 1 base at V and 0 bases at J, with 13 bases in the middle. The germline CDR1 and CDR2 sequences are SGHVS and FQNEAQ. CDR3 in DNA: TGTGCCAGCAGCTTAGAGAGGGTCAGAATCTCTGGAAACACCATATATTTT. Amino acid sequence: CASSLERVRISGNTIYF. The full variable domain, rest sourced from reference TRBV7-8 and TRBJ1-3, is GAGVSQSPRYKVAKRGQDVALRCDPISGHVSLFWYQQALGQGPEFLTYFQNEAQLDKSGLPSDRFFAERPEGSVSTLKIQRTQQEDSAVYLCASSLERVRISGNTIYFGEGSWLTVV.

The chain is built from TRBV7-9 and TRBJ2-2; TRBD1 aligns across 7 bases. This CDR3 is built from 16 residues. V lost 5 bases to trimming and J lost 5 bases; unmatched junction nucleotides: 11. Germline assignment: CDR1 SEHNR and CDR2 FQNEAQ (reference sequence). In nucleotides, the CDR3 is TGTGCCAGCAGCCCTATGAGACAGGGAAAAACCGGGGAGCTGTTTTTT. Translation: CASSPMRQGKTGELFF.

The CDR3 reads CASSIGTGRGADTQYF. In DNA form, the CDR3 reads TGTGCCAGTAGTATTGGGACAGGCCGAGGGGCAGATACGCAGTATTTT. This sequence joins TRBV19 and TRBJ2-3; 8 bases agree with TRBD1. The CDR3 runs to 16 residues. Per the germline V gene, CDR1 is LNHDA and CDR2 is SQIVND (reference sequence). The ends lost 3 bases at V and 4 bases at J; junction bases unmatched: 9.

V is TRBV5-5 and J is TRBJ1-1; 8 bases are a match to TRBD1. The germline CDR1 and CDR2 sequences are SGHKS and YYEKEE (reference sequence). This CDR3 spans 13 amino acids. Trimming at V came to 3 bases and at J to 4 bases, leaving 2 bases not matched to a gene. The chain's CDR3 is CASSYRGSTEAFF. CDR3 nucleotides: TGTGCCAGCAGCTACAGGGGGAGCACTGAAGCTTTCTTT.

CDR3 in amino acids: CATRGGRTDTQYF. CDR3 DNA: TGTGCCACGAGGGGGGGTCGCACAGATACGCAGTATTTT. V is TRBV2 and J is TRBJ2-3, with D possibly TRBD2 on 7 matching bases. CDR3 length: 13 residues. The ends were cut back, 10 bases at V and 1 base at J, with 12 bases in the middle. From germline, CDR1 is SNHLY and CDR2 FYNNEI.

The CDR3 reads CASMDRATEAFF. DNA of the CDR3: TGTGCCAGTATGGACAGGGCGACTGAAGCTTTCTTT. The chain carries TRBV19 and TRBJ1-1; 8 positions agree with TRBD1. V dropped 7 bases and J dropped 5; count of bases not matched to a gene: 3. Germline V gene data show CDR1 as LNHDA and CDR2 as SQIVND (reference sequence). This CDR3 has 12 amino acids.

The V call is TRBV6-2 or TRBV6-3, the J call TRBJ2-1; 8 bases agree with TRBD1. Germline values: CDR1 MNHEY, CDR2 SVGEGT. The junction had 19 bases not matched to a gene; V was cut back by 6 bases and J by 6 bases. The CDR3 sequence is 18 residues long. The CDR3 reads CASSNRGSARRLGNEQFF. CDR3 DNA sequence: TGTGCCAGCAGCAACAGGGGGTCGGCTAGGAGACTTGGCAATGAGCAGTTCTTC.

V and J are TRBV27 and TRBJ1-2; possibly TRBD1 for D (5 bases). Germline V gene lookup returns CDR1 MNHEY and CDR2 SMNVEV (reference sequence). V gave up 2 bases and J gave up 6 bases, with 19 bases separating them. The CDR3 totals 16 residues. CDR3 sequence reads: CASSLDLWQGLDGYTF. The CDR3 DNA sequence: TGTGCCAGCAGTTTAGATTTGTGGCAGGGTCTCGATGGCTACACCTTC.

The V and J genes are TRBV5-4 and TRBJ1-4; possible D gene TRBD1, 5 bases. Trimming removed 5 bases at V and 3 bases at J, with 14 bases between. The CDR3 has 15 residues. The germline V gene has CDR1 SGHNT and CDR2 YYREEE (reference sequence). The CDR3 spells CASSPRAEANEKLFF. The CDR3 region has the DNA TGTGCCAGCAGTCCCAGGGCAGAGGCTAATGAAAAACTGTTTTTT.

This clone was detected a few times. This chain connects TRBV2 to TRBJ2-7; D might be TRBD2 (6 bases). Trimming stripped 4 bases from V and 7 bases from J, with 17 bases between. The CDR3 is 14 amino acids. The V gene's germline CDR1 is SNHLY and CDR2 FYNNEI. The CDR3 DNA is TGTGCCAGCAGTGTCCGGGAGATTGTCTGGGAGCAGTACTTC. Its protein product is CASSVREIVWEQYF. Using reference TRBV2 and TRBJ2-7 for the parts outside the CDR3, the full variable domain is EPEVTQTPSHQVTQMGQEVILRCVPISNHLYFYWYRQILGQKVEFLVSFYNNEISEKSEIFDDQFSVERPDGSNFTLKIRSTKLEDSAMYFCASSVREIVWEQYFGPGTRLTVT.

This chain links TRBV30 with TRBJ2-3; tentatively, D is TRBD2 (5 bases). Germline-derived CDR1 and CDR2 are GTSNPN and SVGIG (reference sequence). The CDR3 length is 14 residues. The V end was cut by 2 bases, the J end by 3 bases, with 12 bases between. Here the CDR3 DNA reads TGTGCCTGGAGTCCTTCCTGGACTACAGATACGCAGTATTTT. It specifies CAWSPSWTTDTQYF.

This sequence joins TRBV7-8 and TRBJ1-2; 9 bases match TRBD1. Germline CDR1 SGHVS, CDR2 FQNEAQ. After removal of 4 bases from V and 3 bases from J, the junction contained 3 bases not matched to a gene. The CDR3 consists of 14 residues. The CDR3 reads CASSSGQGYYGYTF. The CDR3 DNA reads as TGTGCCAGCAGCTCTGGACAGGGGTACTATGGCTACACCTTC. Full variable domain (outside the CDR3, taken from reference TRBV7-8 and TRBJ1-2): GAGVSQSPRYKVAKRGQDVALRCDPISGHVSLFWYQQALGQGPEFLTYFQNEAQLDKSGLPSDRFFAERPEGSVSTLKIQRTQQEDSAVYLCASSSGQGYYGYTFGSGTRLTVV.

Only one count was recorded for this clone. The CDR3 nucleotides are TGTGCCAGCAGCTTATCAGGCCTCTCTGGAAACACCATATATTTT. This encodes CASSLSGLSGNTIYF. This chain uses TRBV11-3 with TRBJ1-3; unclear D gene. Per the germline V gene, CDR1 is SGHNT and CDR2 is YENEEA. The CDR3 contains 15 residues. Trimming removed 2 bases at V and 0 bases at J, with 8 bases between.

This chain connects TRBV5-1 to TRBJ2-5; unclear D gene. This CDR3 spans 12 amino acids. The germline gives CDR1 SGHRS, CDR2 YFSETQ. The V gene lost 4 bases and the J gene lost 5 bases, with 9 bases spanning the gap. The CDR3 nucleotides read TGCGCCAGCAGCCTGAATCGGGAGACCCAGTACTTC. Translating it yields CASSLNRETQYF.

J is TRBJ1-2 and V is TRBV29-1; 8 bases are shared with TRBD1. The CDR3 contains 13 residues. The germline gives CDR1 SQVTM, CDR2 ANQGSEA. Trimming took 4 bases from V and 2 from J; bases not matched to a gene: 3. CDR3: CSVVQGANYGYTF. The CDR3 bases are TGCAGCGTTGTTCAGGGGGCGAACTATGGCTACACCTTC.

The table lists this clone with a few counts. This chain links TRBV20-1 with TRBJ1-3; TRBD1 is a possible D gene (5 bases). This CDR3 has 14 residues. In germline, CDR1 is DFQATT, CDR2 SNEGSKA (reference sequence). V was shortened by 3 bases and J by 2 bases, with 11 bases between the two germline ends. Here the CDR3 DNA reads TGCAGTGCTAGTCAATCGGGGGCTGGAAACACCATATATTTT. Translated: CSASQSGAGNTIYF.

V usage is TRBV5-4 and J usage is TRBJ1-2; 8 bases fit TRBD1. The CDR3 loop spans 15 amino acids. Germline assignment: CDR1 SGHNT and CDR2 YYREEE (reference sequence). The ends lost 4 bases at V and 1 base at J; junction bases unmatched: 6. Here the CDR3 reads CASSHRDRLNYGYTF. The CDR3 DNA sequence: TGTGCCAGCAGCCACCGGGACAGGCTTAACTATGGCTACACCTTC.

The chain recombines TRBV7-3 with TRBJ1-1; weak D call: TRBD1 (5 bases). V shed 5 bases and J shed 1 base, with 14 bases lying between them. The CDR3 spans 15 residues. Germline V lookup: CDR1 SGHTA, CDR2 FQGTGA. The CDR3 DNA reads as TGTGCCAGCAGCCCCAGGGCAGGTCAGAACACTGAAGCTTTCTTT. Amino acids: CASSPRAGQNTEAFF.

This clone occurred once. The V call is TRBV4-3, the J call TRBJ2-6; unclear D gene. V gave up 0 bases and J gave up 1 base, with 13 bases separating them. Germline loops: CDR1 LGHNA, CDR2 YSLEER. The CDR3 has 18 amino acids. In DNA, the CDR3 is TGCGCCAGCAGCCAAGATCCTTCTACTCATTCTGGGGCCAACGTCCTGACTTTC. This codes for CASSQDPSTHSGANVLTF.

The gene calls are TRBV7-9 and TRBJ1-1, with a possible D match to TRBD1 (5 bases). Deletions cut 5 bases from V and 5 bases from J, with 18 bases between. The CDR3 extends over 15 amino acids. Germline CDR1 is SEHNR and CDR2 is FQNEAQ (reference sequence). This chain's CDR3 is CASSPGNHWKTEAFF. The CDR3 DNA follows: TGTGCCAGCAGCCCAGGGAACCATTGGAAAACTGAAGCTTTCTTT.

The genes are TRBV29-1 and TRBJ1-2; weak D call: TRBD1 (5 bases). V was cut by 5 bases and J by 7 bases, with 11 bases left in between. CDR1 is SQVTM and CDR2 is ANQGSEA in the germline V gene. The CDR3 sequence is 11 residues long. The CDR3 DNA is TGCAGCGTTATGGGTGGGGCTGGCTACACCTTC. This sequence encodes CSVMGGAGYTF.

The CDR3 sequence is CASGFLNDQPQHF. CDR3 sequence (DNA): TGTGCTAGTGGTTTTCTAAACGATCAGCCCCAGCATTTT. The J gene is TRBJ1-5, the V gene TRBV12-5, with D uncertain. Germline CDR1 reads LGHNT; CDR2 reads FRNRAP. This CDR3 has 13 amino acids. V was trimmed by 3 bases and J by 5 bases, leaving 8 bases between them. Full variable domain (remainder filled in from reference TRBV12-5 and TRBJ1-5): DARVTQTPRHKVTEMGQEVTMRCQPILGHNTVFWYRQTMMQGLELLAYFRNRAPLDDSGMPKDRFSAEMPDATLATLKIQPSEPRDSAVYFCASGFLNDQPQHFGDGTRLSIL.

This rearrangement joins TRBV30 to TRBJ2-3, with D unclear. V was pared by 4 bases and J by 5 bases, with 10 bases between. CDR3 size: 12 residues. Germline-derived CDR1 and CDR2 are GTSNPN and SVGIG (reference sequence). In DNA form, the CDR3 reads TGTGCCTGGACCAGAATCAAAGATACGCAGTATTTT. Residues: CAWTRIKDTQYF.